What follows is one T cell receptor (beta chain) and its context. These data originate in a study of blood T cell repertoires in COVID-19. Study-wide background: The study drew acute and convalescent COVID-19 samples from the United States, Italy and Spain. The analysed material was cDNA or gDNA that came from T cells, B-cell-depleted T cells, or PBMCs.

Assay used: immunoSEQ multiplex PCR; TCRdb lists only in-frame clones, some missing. Among about 180,000 clones listed, about 80% were seen once. CDR1 GTSNPN and CDR2 SVGIG come from the germline V gene (reference sequence). Trimming shortened V by 0 bases and J by 6 bases, and 9 bases separated the two germline ends. The CDR3 has 12 residues. The sequence was collected from a man aged 55-75 years who had been exposed to COVID-19. Sequenced: PBMCs or T cells enriched from blood (not recorded which). The chain uses TRBV30 and TRBJ2-7, with a tentative D call TRBD1 (6 bases). The CDR3 is CAWSVRDIEQYF. CDR3 nucleotides: TGTGCCTGGAGTGTACGGGACATCGAGCAGTACTTC.